This T cell receptor (beta chain) was observed in a study of CD8+CD57+ T cells in acquired aplastic anemia. There are many counts of this clonotype. Its antigen is as yet unknown. The trim removed 2 bases at V and 5 bases at J, leaving 4 bases unmatched. The CDR3 has 15 residues. From germline, CDR1 is MGHDK and CDR2 SYGVNS. The sequenced patients had an expansion of CD8+CD57+ cells seen by flow cytometry. Genomic DNA provided the template from which TCR beta VDJ and CDR3 profiles were obtained. TCRdb re-derived calls from the reads in MiXCR, one entry per CDR3 protein. The sample lists about 16,000 distinct CDR3 sequences, around two fifths seen once, with 70% to 90% in the top ten. Study-level points and caveats: Reduced diversity was recorded for CD8+CD57+ cells relative to total CD4+ and CD8+ pools in patients.

The specimen was CD8+CD57+ T cells sorted from PBMCs. Described subset: bead-enriched CD8+CD57+ effector memory T cells from SAA patients. The sequence derives from a human donor with aplastic anemia. The chain combines TRBV25-1 with TRBJ2-3; 10 positions agree with TRBD1. CDR3 DNA: TGTGCCAGCAGTGAAGGGACAGGGGATTTAGATACGCAGTATTTT. Protein sequence: CASSEGTGDLDTQYF.